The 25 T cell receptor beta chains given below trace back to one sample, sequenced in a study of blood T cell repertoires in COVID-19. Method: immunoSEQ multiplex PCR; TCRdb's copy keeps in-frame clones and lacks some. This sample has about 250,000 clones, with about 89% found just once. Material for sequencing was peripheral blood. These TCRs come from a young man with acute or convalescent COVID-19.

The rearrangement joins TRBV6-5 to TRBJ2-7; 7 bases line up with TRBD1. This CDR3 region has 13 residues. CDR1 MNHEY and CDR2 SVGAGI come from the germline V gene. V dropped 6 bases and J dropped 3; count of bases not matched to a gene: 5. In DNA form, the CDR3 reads TGTGCCAGCAGGGAGACAGGGTTCTACGAGCAGTACTTC. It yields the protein CASRETGFYEQYF.

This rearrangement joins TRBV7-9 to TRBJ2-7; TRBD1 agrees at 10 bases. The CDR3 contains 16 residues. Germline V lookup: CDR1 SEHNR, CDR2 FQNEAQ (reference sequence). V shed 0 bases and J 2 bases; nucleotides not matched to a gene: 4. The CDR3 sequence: CASSLAKGQGAYEQYF. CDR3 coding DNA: TGTGCCAGCAGCTTAGCTAAAGGACAGGGGGCCTACGAGCAGTACTTC.

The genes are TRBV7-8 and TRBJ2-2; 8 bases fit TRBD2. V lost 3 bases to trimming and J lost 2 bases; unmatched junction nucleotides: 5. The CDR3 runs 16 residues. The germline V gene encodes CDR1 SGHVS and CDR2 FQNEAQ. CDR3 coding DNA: TGTGCCAGCAGCTTTCGGTTAGCGGGAAACACCGGGGAGCTGTTTTTT. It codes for CASSFRLAGNTGELFF.

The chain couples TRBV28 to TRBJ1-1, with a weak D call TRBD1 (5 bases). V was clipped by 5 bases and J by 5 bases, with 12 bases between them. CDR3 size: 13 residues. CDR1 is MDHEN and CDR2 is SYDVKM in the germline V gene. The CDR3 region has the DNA TGTGCCAGCAGTACTGCAGGGATTACTGAAGCTTTCTTT. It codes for CASSTAGITEAFF. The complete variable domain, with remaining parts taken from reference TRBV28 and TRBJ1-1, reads DVKVTQSSRYLVKRTGEKVFLECVQDMDHENMFWYRQDPGLGLRLIYFSYDVKMKEKGDIPEGYSVSREKKERFSLILESASTNQTSMYLCASSTAGITEAFFGQGTRLTVV.

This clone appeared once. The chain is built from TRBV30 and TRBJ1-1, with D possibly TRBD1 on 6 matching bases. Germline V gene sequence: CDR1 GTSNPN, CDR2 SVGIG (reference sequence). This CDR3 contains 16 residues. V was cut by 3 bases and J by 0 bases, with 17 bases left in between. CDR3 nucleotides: TGTGCCTGGAGCAACCCCCGGACAGTCATGAACACTGAAGCTTTCTTT. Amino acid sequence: CAWSNPRTVMNTEAFF.

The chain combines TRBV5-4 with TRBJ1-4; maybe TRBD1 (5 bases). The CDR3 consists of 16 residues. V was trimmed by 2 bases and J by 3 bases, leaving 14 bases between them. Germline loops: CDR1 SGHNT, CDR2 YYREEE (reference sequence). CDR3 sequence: CASSLMGGVSNEKLFF. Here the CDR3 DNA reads TGTGCCAGCAGCTTAATGGGGGGAGTATCTAATGAAAAACTGTTTTTT. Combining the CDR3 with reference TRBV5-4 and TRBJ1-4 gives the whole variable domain ETGVTQSPTHLIKTRGQQVTLRCSSQSGHNTVSWYQQALGQGPQFIFQYYREEENGRGNFPPRFSGLQFPNYSSELNVNALELDDSALYLCASSLMGGVSNEKLFFGSGTQLSVL.

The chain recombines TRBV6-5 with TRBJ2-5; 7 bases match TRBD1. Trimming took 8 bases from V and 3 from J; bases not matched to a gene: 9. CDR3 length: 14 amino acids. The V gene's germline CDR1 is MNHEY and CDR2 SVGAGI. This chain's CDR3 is CASLGGTAKETQYF. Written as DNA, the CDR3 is TGTGCCAGCCTCGGTGGGACAGCAAAAGAGACCCAGTACTTC.

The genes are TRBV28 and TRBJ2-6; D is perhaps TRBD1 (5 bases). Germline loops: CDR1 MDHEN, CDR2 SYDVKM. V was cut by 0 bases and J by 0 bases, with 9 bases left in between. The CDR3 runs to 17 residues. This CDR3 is CASSLWRTSSGANVLTF. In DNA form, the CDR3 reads TGTGCCAGCAGTTTATGGCGGACAAGCTCTGGGGCCAACGTCCTGACTTTC.

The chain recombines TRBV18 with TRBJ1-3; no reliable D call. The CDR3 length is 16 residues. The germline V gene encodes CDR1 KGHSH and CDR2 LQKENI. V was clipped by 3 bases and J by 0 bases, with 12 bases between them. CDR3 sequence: CASSPLGEGSGNTIYF. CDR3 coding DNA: TGTGCCAGCTCACCCCTCGGGGAGGGCTCTGGAAACACCATATATTTT. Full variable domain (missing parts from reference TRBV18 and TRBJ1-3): NAGVMQNPRHLVRRRGQEARLRCSPMKGHSHVYWYRQLPEEGLKFMVYLQKENIIDESGMPKERFSAEFPKEGPSILRIQQVVRGDSAAYFCASSPLGEGSGNTIYFGEGSWLTVV.

CDR3 nucleotides: TGCGCCAGCAGCGGACTCGACAGGGGCAGCTACGAGCAGTACTTC. Translation: CASSGLDRGSYEQYF. The chain uses TRBV5-1 and TRBJ2-7; TRBD1 aligns across 8 bases. Trimming removed 4 bases from V and 3 bases from J; junction bases left unmatched: 9. This CDR3 region has 15 residues. The germline gives CDR1 SGHRS, CDR2 YFSETQ.

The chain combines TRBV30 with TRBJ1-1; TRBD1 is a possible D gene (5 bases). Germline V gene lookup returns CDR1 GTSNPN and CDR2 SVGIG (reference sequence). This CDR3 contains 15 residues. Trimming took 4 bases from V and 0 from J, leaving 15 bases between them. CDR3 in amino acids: CAWIGTLLMNTEAFF. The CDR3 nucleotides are TGTGCCTGGATCGGGACTCTACTTATGAACACTGAAGCTTTCTTT.

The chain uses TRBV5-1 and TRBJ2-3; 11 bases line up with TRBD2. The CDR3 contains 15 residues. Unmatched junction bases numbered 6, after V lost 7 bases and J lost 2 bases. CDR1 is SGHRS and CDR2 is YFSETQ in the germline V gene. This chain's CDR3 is CASGGLAGSTDTQYF. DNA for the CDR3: TGCGCCAGCGGTGGACTAGCGGGCTCCACAGATACGCAGTATTTT. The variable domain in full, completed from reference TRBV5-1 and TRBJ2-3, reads KAGVTQTPRYLIKTRGQQVTLSCSPISGHRSVSWYQQTPGQGLQFLFEYFSETQRNKGNFPGRFSGRQFSNSRSEMNVSTLELGDSALYLCASGGLAGSTDTQYFGPGTRLTVL.

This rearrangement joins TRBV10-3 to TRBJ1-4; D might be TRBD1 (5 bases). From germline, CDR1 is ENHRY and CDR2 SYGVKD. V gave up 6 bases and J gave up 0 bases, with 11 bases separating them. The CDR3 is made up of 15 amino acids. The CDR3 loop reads CAISKTDTTNEKLFF. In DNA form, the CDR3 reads TGTGCCATCAGCAAGACAGACACAACTAATGAAAAACTGTTTTTT.

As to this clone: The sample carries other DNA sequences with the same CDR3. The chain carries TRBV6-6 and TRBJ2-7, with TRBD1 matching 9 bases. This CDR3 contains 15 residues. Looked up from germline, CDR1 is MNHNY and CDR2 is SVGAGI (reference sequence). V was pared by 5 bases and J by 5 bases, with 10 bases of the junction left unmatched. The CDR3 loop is CASSPQGQGRNEQYF. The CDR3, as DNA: TGTGCCAGCAGTCCCCAAGGACAGGGGAGAAACGAGCAGTACTTC.

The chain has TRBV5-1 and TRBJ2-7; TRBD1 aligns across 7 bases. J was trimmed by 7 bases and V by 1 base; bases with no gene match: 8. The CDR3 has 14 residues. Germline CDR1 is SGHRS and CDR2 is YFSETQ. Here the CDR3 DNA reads TGCGCCAGCAGCTTGAACAGGGGAGTAGGAGAGCAGTACTTC. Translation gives CASSLNRGVGEQYF.

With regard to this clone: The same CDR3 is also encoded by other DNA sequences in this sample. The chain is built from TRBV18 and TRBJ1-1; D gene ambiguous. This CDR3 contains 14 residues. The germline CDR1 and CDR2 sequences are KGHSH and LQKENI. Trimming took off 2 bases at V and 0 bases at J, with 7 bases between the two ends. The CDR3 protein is CASSPGLLNTEAFF. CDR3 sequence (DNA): TGTGCCAGCTCACCAGGACTTTTGAACACTGAAGCTTTCTTT.

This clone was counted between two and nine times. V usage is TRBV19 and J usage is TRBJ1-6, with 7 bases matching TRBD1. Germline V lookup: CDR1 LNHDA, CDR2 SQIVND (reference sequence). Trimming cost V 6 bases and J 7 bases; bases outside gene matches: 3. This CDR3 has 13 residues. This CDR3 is CASRTGLNSPLHF. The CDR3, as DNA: TGTGCCAGTAGGACAGGGTTAAATTCACCCCTCCACTTT.

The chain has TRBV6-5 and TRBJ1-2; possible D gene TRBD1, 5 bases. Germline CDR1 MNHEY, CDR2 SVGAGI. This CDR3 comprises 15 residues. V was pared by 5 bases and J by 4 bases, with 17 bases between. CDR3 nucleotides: TGTGCCAGCAGTCCCGGGACGGAGGGATTCTATGGCTACACCTTC. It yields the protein CASSPGTEGFYGYTF.

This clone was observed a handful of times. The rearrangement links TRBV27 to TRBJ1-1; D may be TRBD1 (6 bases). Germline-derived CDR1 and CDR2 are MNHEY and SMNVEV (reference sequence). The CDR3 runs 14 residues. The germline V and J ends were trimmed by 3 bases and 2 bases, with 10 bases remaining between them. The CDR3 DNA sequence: TGTGCCAGCAGTTTGCGGGGGCCCAACACTGAAGCTTTCTTT. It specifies CASSLRGPNTEAFF.

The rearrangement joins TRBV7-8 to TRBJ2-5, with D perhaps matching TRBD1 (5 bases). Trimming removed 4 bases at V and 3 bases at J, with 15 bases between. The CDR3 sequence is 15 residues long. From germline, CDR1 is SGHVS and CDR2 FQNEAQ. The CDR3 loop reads CASSSNMGQKETQYF. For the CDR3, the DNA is TGTGCCAGCAGCTCGAATATGGGGCAGAAAGAGACCCAGTACTTC.

CDR3 DNA sequence: TGTGCCAGCAGCGCGAATCGGGGGACAAACATTCAGTACTTC. This codes for CASSANRGTNIQYF. V and J are TRBV5-5 and TRBJ2-4; weak D call: TRBD2 (6 bases). Deletions cut 4 bases from V and 6 bases from J, with 14 bases between. This CDR3 is 14 amino acids long. Germline CDR1 is SGHKS and CDR2 is YYEKEE (reference sequence).

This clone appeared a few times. CDR3 in amino acids: CSVAQPITRDTEAFF. The CDR3 DNA sequence: TGCAGCGTTGCCCAGCCTATTACTCGGGACACTGAAGCTTTCTTT. This chain connects TRBV29-1 to TRBJ1-1, with D unresolved. The V and J ends lost 4 bases and 3 bases respectively, with 18 bases between them. CDR1 is SQVTM and CDR2 is ANQGSEA in the germline V gene. This CDR3 has 15 amino acids.

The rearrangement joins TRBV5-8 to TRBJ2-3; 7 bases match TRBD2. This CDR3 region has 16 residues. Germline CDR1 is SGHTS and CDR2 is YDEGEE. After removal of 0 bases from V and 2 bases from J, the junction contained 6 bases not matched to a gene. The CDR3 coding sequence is TGTGCCAGCAGCTTGGTGGCTAGCGGATACACAGATACGCAGTATTTT. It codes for CASSLVASGYTDTQYF.

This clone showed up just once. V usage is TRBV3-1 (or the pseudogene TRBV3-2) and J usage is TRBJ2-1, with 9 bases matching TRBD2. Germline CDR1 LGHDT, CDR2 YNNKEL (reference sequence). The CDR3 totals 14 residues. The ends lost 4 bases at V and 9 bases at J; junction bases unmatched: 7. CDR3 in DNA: TGTGCCAGCAGCCCGCCGGGACTAGCATTTGAGCAGTTCTTC. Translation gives CASSPPGLAFEQFF.

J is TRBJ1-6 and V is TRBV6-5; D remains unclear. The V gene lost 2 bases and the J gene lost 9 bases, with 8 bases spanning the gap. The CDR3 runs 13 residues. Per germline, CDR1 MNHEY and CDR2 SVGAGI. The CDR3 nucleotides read TGTGCCAGCAGTTACGCAGATCGTTCACCCCTCCACTTT. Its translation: CASSYADRSPLHF.